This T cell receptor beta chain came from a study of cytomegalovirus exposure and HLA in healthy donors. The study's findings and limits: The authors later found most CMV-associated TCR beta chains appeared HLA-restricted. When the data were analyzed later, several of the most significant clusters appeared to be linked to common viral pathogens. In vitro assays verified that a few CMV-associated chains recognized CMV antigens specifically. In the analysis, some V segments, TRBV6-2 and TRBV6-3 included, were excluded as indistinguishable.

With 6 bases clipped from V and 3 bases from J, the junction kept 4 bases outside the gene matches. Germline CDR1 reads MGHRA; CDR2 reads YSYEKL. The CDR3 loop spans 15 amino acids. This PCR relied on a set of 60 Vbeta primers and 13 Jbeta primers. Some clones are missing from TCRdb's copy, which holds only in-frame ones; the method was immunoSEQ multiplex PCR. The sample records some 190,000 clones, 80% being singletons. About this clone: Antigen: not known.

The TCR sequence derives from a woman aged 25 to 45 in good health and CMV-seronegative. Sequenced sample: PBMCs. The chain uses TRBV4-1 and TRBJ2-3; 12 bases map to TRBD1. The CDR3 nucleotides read TGCGCCAGCAGACCGGGACAGGGGGCAACAGATACGCAGTATTTT. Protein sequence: CASRPGQGATDTQYF.